One T cell receptor (beta chain) is described in this entry. The data originate from a study of cytomegalovirus exposure and HLA in healthy donors. 60 Vbeta and 13 Jbeta primers were used in PCR. Generated by immunoSEQ multiplex PCR, the TCRdb table keeps only in-frame clones and is missing some. The repertoire includes under 150,000 clones, about 9.2% of them detected once, and about 6.7% sits in the top ten. The TCR comes from a woman aged 40 to 50 in good health and CMV-seropositive. Sequences were obtained from PBMCs.

The chain's CDR3 is CASSLGQGGYGYTF. The CDR3 nucleotides are TGTGCCAGCAGCCTAGGACAGGGGGGTTATGGCTACACCTTC. This chain joins TRBV7-3 and TRBJ1-2, with 10 bases fitting TRBD1. V dropped 5 bases and J dropped 5; count of bases not matched to a gene: 5. The CDR3 extends over 14 amino acids. Germline CDR1 and CDR2: SGHTA and FQGTGA.